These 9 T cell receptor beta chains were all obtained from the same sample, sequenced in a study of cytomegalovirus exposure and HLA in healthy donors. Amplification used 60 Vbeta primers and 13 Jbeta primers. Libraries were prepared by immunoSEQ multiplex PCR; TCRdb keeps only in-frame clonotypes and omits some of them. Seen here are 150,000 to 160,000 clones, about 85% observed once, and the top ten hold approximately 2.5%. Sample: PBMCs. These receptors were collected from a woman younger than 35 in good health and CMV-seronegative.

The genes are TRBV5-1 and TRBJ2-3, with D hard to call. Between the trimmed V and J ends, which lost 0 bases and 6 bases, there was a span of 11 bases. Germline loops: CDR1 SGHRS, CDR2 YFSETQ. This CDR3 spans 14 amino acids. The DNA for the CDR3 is TGCGCCAGCAGCTTGGGGTGGTTTCGGGATACGCAGTATTTT. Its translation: CASSLGWFRDTQYF.

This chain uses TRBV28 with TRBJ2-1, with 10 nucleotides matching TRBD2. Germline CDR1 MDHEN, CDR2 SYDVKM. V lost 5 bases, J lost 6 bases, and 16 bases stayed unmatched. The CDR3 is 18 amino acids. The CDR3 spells CASSLYPPMTSGSNEQFF. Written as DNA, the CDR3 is TGTGCCAGCAGTCTTTATCCCCCCATGACTAGCGGGTCCAATGAGCAGTTCTTC.

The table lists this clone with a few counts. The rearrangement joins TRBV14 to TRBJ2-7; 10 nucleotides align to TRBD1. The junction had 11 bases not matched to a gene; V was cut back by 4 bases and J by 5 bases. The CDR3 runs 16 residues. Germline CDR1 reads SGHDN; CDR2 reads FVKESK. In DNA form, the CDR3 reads TGTGCCAGCAGCCGACCATTAGGGACAGGGGACCACGAGCAGTACTTC. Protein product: CASSRPLGTGDHEQYF. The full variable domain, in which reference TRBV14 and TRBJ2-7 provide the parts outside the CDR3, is EAGVTQFPSHSVIEKGQTVTLRCDPISGHDNLYWYRRVMGKEIKFLLHFVKESKQDESGMPNNRFLAERTGGTYSTLKVQPAELEDSGVYFCASSRPLGTGDHEQYFGPGTRLTVT.

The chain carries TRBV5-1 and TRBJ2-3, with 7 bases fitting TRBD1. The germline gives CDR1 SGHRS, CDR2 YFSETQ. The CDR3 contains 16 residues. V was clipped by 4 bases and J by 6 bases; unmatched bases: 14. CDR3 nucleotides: TGCGCCAGCAGCCTCCCACAGGGACAGTCGAGGGATACGCAGTATTTT. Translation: CASSLPQGQSRDTQYF.

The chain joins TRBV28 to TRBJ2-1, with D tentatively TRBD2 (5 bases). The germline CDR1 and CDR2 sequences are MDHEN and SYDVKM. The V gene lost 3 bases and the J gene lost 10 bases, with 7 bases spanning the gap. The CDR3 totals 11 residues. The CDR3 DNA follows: TGTGCCAGCAGTTTTAGGGAGGAGCAGTTCTTC. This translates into CASSFREEQFF.

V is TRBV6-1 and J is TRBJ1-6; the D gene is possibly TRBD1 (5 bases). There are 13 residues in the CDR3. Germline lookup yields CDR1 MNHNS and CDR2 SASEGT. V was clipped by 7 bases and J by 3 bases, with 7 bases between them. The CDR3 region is CASTRDYNSPLHF. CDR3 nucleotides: TGTGCCAGCACCAGGGACTATAATTCACCCCTCCACTTT.

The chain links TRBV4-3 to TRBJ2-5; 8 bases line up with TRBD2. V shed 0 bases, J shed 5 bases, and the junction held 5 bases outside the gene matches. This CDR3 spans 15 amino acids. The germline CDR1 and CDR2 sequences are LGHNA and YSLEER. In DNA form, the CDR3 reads TGCGCCAGCAGCCAAGAGGCGGGAGGCGGGGAGACCCAGTACTTC. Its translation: CASSQEAGGGETQYF.

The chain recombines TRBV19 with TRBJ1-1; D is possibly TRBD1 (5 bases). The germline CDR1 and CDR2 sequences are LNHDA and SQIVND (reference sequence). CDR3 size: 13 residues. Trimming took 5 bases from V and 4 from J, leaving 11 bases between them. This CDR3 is CASSGTLGTEAFF. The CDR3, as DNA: TGTGCCAGTAGTGGGACTTTAGGCACTGAAGCTTTCTTT.

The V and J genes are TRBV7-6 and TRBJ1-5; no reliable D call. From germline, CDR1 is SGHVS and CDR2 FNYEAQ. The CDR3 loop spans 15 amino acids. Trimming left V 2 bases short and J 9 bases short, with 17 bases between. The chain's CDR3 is CASSLYNGPEGPQHF. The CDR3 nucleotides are TGTGCCAGCAGCTTATACAACGGGCCCGAGGGGCCCCAGCATTTT.